One T cell receptor (beta chain) is described in this entry. Its antigen remains unidentified. The entry originates in a study of OX40 agonist ivuxolimab in advanced cancers. Study results and caveats: Among the lowest levels of clonal expansion were found in partial responders at 0.1-3.0 mg/kg. Several nonresponders also turned out to have low normalized T-cell clonal expansion.

The V and J ends lost 5 bases and 1 base, in that order; junction bases with no gene match: 3. The length of the CDR3 is 14 residues. Germline CDR1 reads MNHEY; CDR2 reads SVGAGI. Repertoires were generated with immunoSEQ multiplex PCR, while TCRdb's copy carries only in-frame clones and drops some. The sample yields around 64,000 clones, approximately 84% seen once. This TCR was recovered from an adult with an advanced solid tumor such as melanoma, head and neck, liver or kidney cancer. Material: CD4+ or CD8+ T cells sorted from blood, obtained in a trial of the OX40 agonist ivuxolimab. This chain links TRBV6-5 with TRBJ2-7; 9 bases fit TRBD1. As DNA, the CDR3 is TGTGCCAGCAGTAACAGGGGGCCGTCCTACGAGCAGTACTTC. It encodes CASSNRGPSYEQYF.